One and the same sample provided the 23 T cell receptor beta chains below, sequenced in a study of blood T cell repertoires in COVID-19. TCRdb's table, derived via immunoSEQ multiplex PCR, lists solely in-frame clones and lacks some. This sample has roughly 170,000 clones; roughly 84% occur once, and the top ten carry roughly 18%. The specimen sequenced was PBMCs or T cells enriched from blood (not recorded which). The receptors were gathered from a man in his 60s who had recovered from COVID-19.

The chain combines TRBV7-6 with TRBJ2-1; tentative D call: TRBD2 (5 bases). The CDR3 is made up of 15 amino acids. Germline V lookup: CDR1 SGHVS, CDR2 FNYEAQ. V lost 1 base and J 9 bases, leaving 16 bases between the germline ends. The CDR3: CASSLVGTSRREQFF. As DNA, the CDR3 is TGTGCCAGCAGCTTAGTTGGTACTAGTCGGCGTGAGCAGTTCTTC. Combining the CDR3 with reference TRBV7-6 and TRBJ2-1 gives the whole variable domain GAGVSQSPRYKVTKRGQDVALRCDPISGHVSLYWYRQALGQGPEFLTYFNYEAQQDKSGLPNDRFSAERPEGSISTLTIQRTEQRDSAMYRCASSLVGTSRREQFFGPGTRLTVL.

The chain carries TRBV7-6 and TRBJ2-3, with TRBD2 as a possible D gene (6 bases). V was trimmed by 5 bases and J by 1 base, leaving 13 bases between them. This CDR3 is 15 amino acids long. In germline, CDR1 is SGHVS, CDR2 FNYEAQ. CDR3 sequence (DNA): TGTGCCAGCAGCGTTCTCCCGGGGGGCACAGATACGCAGTATTTT. Translated, it gives CASSVLPGGTDTQYF.

V usage is TRBV6-5 and J usage is TRBJ1-1; D remains unclear. The CDR3 length is 14 residues. The germline V gene has CDR1 MNHEY and CDR2 SVGAGI. V was clipped by 8 bases and J by 0 bases, with 13 bases between them. CDR3 loop: CASATPLLNTEAFF. CDR3 DNA sequence: TGTGCCAGCGCTACCCCGCTGTTGAACACTGAAGCTTTCTTT.

The chain carries TRBV9 and TRBJ2-1, with 7 nucleotides matching TRBD2. Germline CDR1 SGDLS, CDR2 YYNGEE. V lost 3 bases, J lost 12 bases, and 12 bases stayed unmatched. The CDR3 is made up of 14 amino acids. In DNA form, the CDR3 reads TGTGCCAGCAGCGGAATTGGGACTATCGGATGGCAGTTCTTC. It codes for CASSGIGTIGWQFF.

The chain joins TRBV4-2 to TRBJ1-2; tentatively, D is TRBD1 (5 bases). The V and J ends lost 2 bases and 5 bases respectively, with 12 bases between them. Germline values: CDR1 LGHNA, CDR2 YNFKEQ. The CDR3 length is 14 residues. CDR3 bases: TGTGCCAGCAGCCAAAACAGGATTGGTTATGGCTACACCTTC. Amino acids: CASSQNRIGYGYTF.

This chain links TRBV7-6 with TRBJ2-3; 10 bases fit TRBD2. This CDR3 has 15 residues. V was pared by 5 bases and J by 3 bases, with 5 bases of the junction left unmatched. Per the germline V gene, CDR1 is SGHVS and CDR2 is FNYEAQ. CDR3 protein: CASSPSGSSTDTQYF. CDR3 DNA: TGTGCCAGCAGCCCTAGCGGGAGTAGTACAGATACGCAGTATTTT.

The rearrangement links TRBV3-1 (or the pseudogene TRBV3-2) to TRBJ2-7; 10 nucleotides match TRBD1. The length of the CDR3 is 18 residues. J was trimmed by 2 bases and V by 2 bases; bases with no gene match: 12. Germline V gene lookup returns CDR1 LGHDT and CDR2 YNNKEL (reference sequence). DNA for the CDR3: TGTGCCAGCAGCCAACTCCGGGACAGGGGAACTAGTACCTACGAGCAGTACTTC. Amino acid sequence: CASSQLRDRGTSTYEQYF.

Here the CDR3 DNA reads TGTGCCAGCTCACCAGACAGGGAACATTCACCCCTCCACTTT. This encodes CASSPDREHSPLHF. The rearrangement joins TRBV18 to TRBJ1-6; 7 bases are a match to TRBD1. The CDR3 has 14 amino acids. The trim removed 2 bases at V and 8 bases at J, leaving 3 bases unmatched. Germline-derived CDR1 and CDR2 are KGHSH and LQKENI.

CDR3 nucleotide sequence: TGTGCCAGCTCACCTCCAGAGGCAGGGGGGAACACTGAAGCTTTCTTT. Translation: CASSPPEAGGNTEAFF. The chain joins TRBV18 to TRBJ1-1; 7 nucleotides line up with TRBD1. Trimming cost V 3 bases and J 1 base; bases outside gene matches: 8. CDR1 and CDR2 from the germline V gene are KGHSH and LQKENI. The CDR3 consists of 16 residues.

This clone was counted only a few times. The chain joins TRBV13 to TRBJ1-5, with TRBD1 as a possible D gene (5 bases). Germline lookup yields CDR1 PRHDT and CDR2 FYEKMQ (reference sequence). V was trimmed by 2 bases and J by 4 bases, leaving 9 bases between them. This CDR3 is 14 amino acids long. This CDR3 is CASSLRQGNQPQHF. Written as DNA, the CDR3 is TGTGCCAGCAGCTTACGGCAGGGAAATCAGCCCCAGCATTTT.

The chain is built from TRBV30 and TRBJ2-7, with a weak D call TRBD1 (6 bases). This CDR3 spans 14 amino acids. V was clipped by 2 bases and J by 6 bases, with 17 bases between them. CDR1 is GTSNPN, CDR2 SVGIG, per germline (reference sequence). The CDR3 loop reads CAWSIGQLELEQYF. CDR3 sequence (DNA): TGTGCCTGGAGTATAGGACAGCTAGAACTCGAGCAGTACTTC.

This clone was seen only once. The CDR3 protein is CASSFQSGGAGAGETQYF. CDR3 DNA sequence: TGTGCCAGCAGCTTCCAATCAGGGGGCGCGGGGGCTGGGGAGACCCAGTACTTC. The rearrangement links TRBV11-2 to TRBJ2-5; a possible D gene is TRBD1 (8 bases). CDR3 length: 18 amino acids. Germline V gene lookup returns CDR1 SGHAT and CDR2 FQNNGV. V was clipped by 3 bases and J by 5 bases, with 25 bases between them.

The chain combines TRBV11-2 with TRBJ1-4; perhaps TRBD1 as D (5 bases). The CDR3 sequence is 16 residues long. Germline V lookup: CDR1 SGHAT, CDR2 FQNNGV. Trimming pared 1 base from V and 5 bases from J, leaving 14 bases between. CDR3 region: CASSLGVGLTNEKLFF. CDR3 nucleotide sequence: TGTGCCAGCAGCTTAGGGGTGGGACTCACGAATGAAAAACTGTTTTTT.

This chain connects TRBV2 to TRBJ2-2, with 7 bases lining up with TRBD2. The length of the CDR3 is 16 residues. The germline CDR1 and CDR2 sequences are SNHLY and FYNNEI. J lost 2 bases, V lost 8 bases, and 11 bases had no gene match. CDR3 nucleotide sequence: TGTGCCAGCGCCGTGCATGGGAGGGGTAACACCGGGGAGCTGTTTTTT. Protein sequence: CASAVHGRGNTGELFF.

The V gene is TRBV7-9, the J gene TRBJ1-4, with 8 bases that match TRBD1. The ends lost 3 bases at V and 4 bases at J; junction bases unmatched: 7. CDR1 is SEHNR and CDR2 is FQNEAQ in the germline V gene (reference sequence). This CDR3 has 16 residues. This CDR3 reads CASSLETGAVNEKLFF. In DNA form, the CDR3 reads TGTGCCAGCAGCTTGGAGACAGGGGCCGTTAATGAAAAACTGTTTTTT.

The chain carries TRBV30 and TRBJ1-4, with D uncertain. This CDR3 region has 14 residues. Trimming took off 3 bases at V and 3 bases at J, with 11 bases between the two ends. CDR1 GTSNPN and CDR2 SVGIG come from the germline V gene (reference sequence). The CDR3 region is CAWRVGLANEKLFF. The CDR3, as DNA: TGTGCCTGGAGGGTGGGTCTAGCTAATGAAAAACTGTTTTTT. Based on the CDR3 plus reference TRBV30 and TRBJ1-4, the full variable domain is SQTIHQWPATLVQPVGSPLSLECTVEGTSNPNLYWYRQAAGRGLQLLFYSVGIGQISSEVPQNLSASRPQDRQFILSSKKLLLSDSGFYLCAWRVGLANEKLFFGSGTQLSVL.

The V and J genes are TRBV11-3 and TRBJ2-1, with 9 bases lining up with TRBD2. CDR1 and CDR2 (germline): SGHNT, YENEEA. The trim removed 1 base at V and 6 bases at J, leaving 13 bases unmatched. The CDR3 is 18 amino acids. The CDR3 here is CASSLGSGGGRALNEQFF. The CDR3, as DNA: TGTGCCAGCAGCTTAGGGAGTGGTGGCGGGAGGGCCCTCAATGAGCAGTTCTTC.

This chain links TRBV4-1 with TRBJ1-3; perhaps TRBD1 as D (5 bases). The V end was cut by 0 bases, the J end by 2 bases, with 17 bases between. The CDR3 sequence is 18 residues long. From germline, CDR1 is MGHRA and CDR2 YSYEKL. The chain's CDR3 is CASSQDGEGGGPGNTIYF. CDR3 in DNA: TGCGCCAGCAGCCAAGACGGGGAAGGCGGGGGACCTGGAAACACCATATATTTT.

The chain employs TRBV5-4 and TRBJ2-5; 8 bases align to TRBD1. The J segment lost 4 bases and the V segment lost 6 bases, leaving 5 bases of the junction unmatched. Germline-derived CDR1 and CDR2 are SGHNT and YYREEE (reference sequence). CDR3 size: 13 residues. The CDR3 DNA reads as TGTGCCAGCAACCAACAGGGGGGAGAGACCCAGTACTTC. Protein sequence: CASNQQGGETQYF.

The chain links TRBV15 to TRBJ1-5; D not resolved. The germline V and J ends were trimmed by 3 bases and 0 bases, with 3 bases remaining between them. This CDR3 comprises 13 residues. CDR1 is LNHNV, CDR2 YYDKDF, per germline (reference sequence). The CDR3 protein is CATSSYSNQPQHF. The CDR3 DNA reads as TGTGCCACCAGCAGTTATAGCAATCAGCCCCAGCATTTT.

The chain recombines TRBV11-1 with TRBJ2-3, with 7 bases fitting TRBD1. Germline CDR1 is SGHAT and CDR2 is FQDESV (reference sequence). The CDR3 contains 15 residues. V lost 1 base and J lost 3; bases outside the gene matches: 4. CDR3 region: CASSLGQGPTDTQYF. The CDR3 nucleotides read TGTGCCAGCAGCTTAGGACAGGGCCCTACAGATACGCAGTATTTT.

This chain uses TRBV19 with TRBJ1-5; 10 nucleotides agree with TRBD1. Germline CDR1 and CDR2: LNHDA and SQIVND (reference sequence). This CDR3 comprises 15 residues. V shed 5 bases and J 1 base; nucleotides not matched to a gene: 2. The CDR3 spells CASSADRGSNQPQHF. CDR3 nucleotides: TGTGCCAGTAGTGCGGACAGGGGGAGCAATCAGCCCCAGCATTTT.

CDR3: CASSLATGTGGEAKNIQYF. The CDR3 DNA follows: TGTGCCAGCAGCTTAGCAACCGGGACAGGGGGCGAAGCCAAAAACATTCAGTACTTC. The V and J genes are TRBV11-2 and TRBJ2-4, with TRBD1 identical over 12 bases. The germline V gene encodes CDR1 SGHAT and CDR2 FQNNGV. The CDR3 has 19 amino acids. V lost 1 base and J lost 0; bases outside the gene matches: 7.